This TCR beta chain was identified during a study of CD8 T cells in ankylosing spondylitis. This clonotype was seen repeatedly, ten times or more. The antigen is undetermined. Study-level results: Disease-linked clones reportedly showed significant enrichment in matched ankylosing spondylitis synovial fluid. Apparently characteristic of ankylosing spondylitis blood was a TCR beta motif (roughly 8 highly homologous variants). Certain motif variants had earlier appeared in reactive arthritis synovial fluid and blood.

Quantitative 5'-RACE with molecular barcodes was used to make the TCR beta libraries. MiXCR, run by TCRdb on the 5' RACE reads, gives a single entry per CDR3 protein. The table lists approximately 220,000 distinct CDR3 sequences, roughly 24% of them singletons, with approximately 6.6% in the top ten. Trimming cost V 5 bases and J 5 bases; bases outside gene matches: 5. The CDR3 is made up of 13 amino acids. The chain couples TRBV12-3 or TRBV12-4 to TRBJ2-5; 7 bases match TRBD1. Material: blood, either unsorted or a sorted T cell fraction (not recorded which). This receptor was identified in a male donor with ankylosing spondylitis or in good health (not recorded which). The CDR3 nucleotides are TGTGCCAGCAGTCTCACAGGGGCTGAGACCCAGTACTTC. It is translated as CASSLTGAETQYF.